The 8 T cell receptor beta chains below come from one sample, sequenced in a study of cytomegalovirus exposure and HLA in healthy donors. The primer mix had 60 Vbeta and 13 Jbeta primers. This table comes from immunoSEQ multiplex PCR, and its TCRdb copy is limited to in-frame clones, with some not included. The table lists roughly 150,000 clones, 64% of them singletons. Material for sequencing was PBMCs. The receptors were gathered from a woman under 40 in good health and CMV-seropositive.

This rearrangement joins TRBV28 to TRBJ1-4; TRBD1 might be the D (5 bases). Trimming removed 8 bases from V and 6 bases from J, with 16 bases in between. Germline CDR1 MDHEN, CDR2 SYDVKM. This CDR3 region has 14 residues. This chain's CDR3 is CASCIGGAYEKLFF. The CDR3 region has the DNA TGTGCCAGCTGCATAGGTGGGGCCTATGAAAAACTGTTTTTT.

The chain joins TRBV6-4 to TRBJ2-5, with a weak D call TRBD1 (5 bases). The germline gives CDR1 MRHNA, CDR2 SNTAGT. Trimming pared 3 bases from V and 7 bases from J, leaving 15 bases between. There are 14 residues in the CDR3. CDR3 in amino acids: CASSESLYQGTQYF. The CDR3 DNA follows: TGTGCCAGCAGTGAGAGTTTGTATCAGGGGACCCAGTACTTC.

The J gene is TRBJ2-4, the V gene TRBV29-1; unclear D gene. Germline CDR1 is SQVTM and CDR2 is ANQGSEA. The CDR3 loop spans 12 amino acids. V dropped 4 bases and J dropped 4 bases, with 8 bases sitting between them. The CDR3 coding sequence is TGCAGCGTTGTGCCAGAAAAAAACATTCAGTACTTC. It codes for CSVVPEKNIQYF.

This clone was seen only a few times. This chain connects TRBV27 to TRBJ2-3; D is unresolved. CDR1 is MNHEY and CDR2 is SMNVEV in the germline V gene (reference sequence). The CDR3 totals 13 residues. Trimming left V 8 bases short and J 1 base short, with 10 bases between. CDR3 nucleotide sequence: TGTGCCAGCTACGGGTGGGGCACAGATACGCAGTATTTT. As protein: CASYGWGTDTQYF.

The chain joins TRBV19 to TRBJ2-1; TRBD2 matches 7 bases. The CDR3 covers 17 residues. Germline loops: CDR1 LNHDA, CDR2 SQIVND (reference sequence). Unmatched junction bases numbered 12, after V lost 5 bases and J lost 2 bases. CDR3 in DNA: TGTGCCAGTAGTCATAGCCCCCGCGGGAGTCCCTACAATGAGCAGTTCTTC. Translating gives CASSHSPRGSPYNEQFF. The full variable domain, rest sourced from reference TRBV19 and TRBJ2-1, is DGGITQSPKYLFRKEGQNVTLSCEQNLNHDAMYWYRQDPGQGLRLIYYSQIVNDFQKGDIAEGYSVSREKKESFPLTVTSAQKNPTAFYLCASSHSPRGSPYNEQFFGPGTRLTVL.

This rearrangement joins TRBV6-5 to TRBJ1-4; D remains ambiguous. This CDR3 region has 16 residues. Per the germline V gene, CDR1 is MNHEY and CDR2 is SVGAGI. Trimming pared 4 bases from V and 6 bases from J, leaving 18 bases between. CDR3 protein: CASSSKGEFPYEKLFF. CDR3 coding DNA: TGTGCCAGCAGTTCTAAGGGAGAGTTTCCTTATGAAAAACTGTTTTTT.

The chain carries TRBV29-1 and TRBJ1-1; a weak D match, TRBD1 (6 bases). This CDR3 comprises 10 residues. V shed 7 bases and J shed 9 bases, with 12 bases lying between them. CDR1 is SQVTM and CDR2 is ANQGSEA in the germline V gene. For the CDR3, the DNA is TGCAGCGCCCCACAGGGAAAAGCTTTCTTT. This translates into CSAPQGKAFF. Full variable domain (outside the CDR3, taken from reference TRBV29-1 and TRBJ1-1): SAVISQKPSRDICQRGTSLTIQCQVDSQVTMMFWYRQQPGQSLTLIATANQGSEATYESGFVIDKFPISRPNLTFSTLTVSNMSPEDSSIYLCSAPQGKAFFGQGTRLTVV.

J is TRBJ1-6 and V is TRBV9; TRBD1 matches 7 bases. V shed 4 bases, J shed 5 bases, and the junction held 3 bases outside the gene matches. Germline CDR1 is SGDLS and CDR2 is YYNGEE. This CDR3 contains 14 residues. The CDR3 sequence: CASSPQGDNSPLHF. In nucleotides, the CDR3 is TGTGCCAGCAGCCCGCAGGGGGATAATTCACCCCTCCACTTT.